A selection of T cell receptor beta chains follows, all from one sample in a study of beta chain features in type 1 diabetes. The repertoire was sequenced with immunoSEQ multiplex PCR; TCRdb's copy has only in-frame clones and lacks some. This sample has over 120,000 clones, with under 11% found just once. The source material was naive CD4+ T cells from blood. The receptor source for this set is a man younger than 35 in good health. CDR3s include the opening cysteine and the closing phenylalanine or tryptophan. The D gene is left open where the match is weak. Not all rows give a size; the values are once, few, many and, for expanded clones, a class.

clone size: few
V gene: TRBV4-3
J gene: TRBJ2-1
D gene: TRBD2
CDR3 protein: CASSQDRTSTYNEQFF
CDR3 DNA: TGCGCCAGCAGCCAAGATCGGACTAGTACTTACAATGAGCAGTTCTTC

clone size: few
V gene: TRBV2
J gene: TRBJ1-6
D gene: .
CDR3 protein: CASRENYSPLHF
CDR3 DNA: TGTGCCAGCAGGGAAAACTATTCACCCCTCCACTTT

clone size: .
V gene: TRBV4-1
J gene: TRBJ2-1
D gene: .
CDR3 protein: CASSQTLKTTGRPYNEQFF
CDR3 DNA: TGCGCCAGCAGCCAAACCCTTAAGACGACAGGGAGGCCCTACAATGAGCAGTTCTTC

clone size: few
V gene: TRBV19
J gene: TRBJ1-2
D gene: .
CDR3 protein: CASSIGRLDNYGYTF
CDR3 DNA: TGTGCCAGTAGTATAGGCAGGCTGGATAACTATGGCTACACCTTC

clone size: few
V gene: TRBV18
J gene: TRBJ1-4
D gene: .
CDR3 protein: CASSPGATNEKLFF
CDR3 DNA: TGTGCCAGCTCACCTGGAGCAACTAATGAAAAACTGTTTTTT

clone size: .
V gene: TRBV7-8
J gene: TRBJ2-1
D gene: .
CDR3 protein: CASSRYGSSYNEQFF
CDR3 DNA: TGTGCCAGCAGTCGCTATGGGAGCTCCTACAATGAGCAGTTCTTC

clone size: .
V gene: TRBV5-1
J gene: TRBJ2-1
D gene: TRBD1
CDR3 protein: CASSPDREYNEQLF
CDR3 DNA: TGCGCCAGCAGCCCGGACAGGGAGTACAATGAGCAGCTCTTC

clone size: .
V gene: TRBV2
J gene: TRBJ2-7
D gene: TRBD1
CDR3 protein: CASSEGAGGEQYF
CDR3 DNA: TGTGCCAGCAGTGAAGGTGCAGGGGGCGAGCAGTACTTC

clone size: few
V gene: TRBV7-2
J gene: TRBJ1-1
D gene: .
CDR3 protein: CASSLDLRRDTEAFF
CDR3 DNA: TGTGCCAGCAGCTTAGACCTCAGGCGGGACACTGAAGCTTTCTTT

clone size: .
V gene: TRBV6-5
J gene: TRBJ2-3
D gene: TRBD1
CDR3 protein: CASRTTGGIPDTQYF
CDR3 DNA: TGTGCCAGCAGGACGACAGGGGGCATCCCAGATACGCAGTATTTT

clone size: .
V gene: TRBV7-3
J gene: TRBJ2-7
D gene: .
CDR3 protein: CASSLSGNEQYF
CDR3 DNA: TGTGCCAGCAGCTTGTCGGGGAACGAGCAGTACTTC

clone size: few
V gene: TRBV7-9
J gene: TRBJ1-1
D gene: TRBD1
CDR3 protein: CASSTTGAAFF
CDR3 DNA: TGTGCCAGCAGCACCACAGGGGCAGCTTTCTTT

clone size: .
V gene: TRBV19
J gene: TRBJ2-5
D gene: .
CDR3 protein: CASGPLEKETQYF
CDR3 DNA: TGTGCCAGTGGGCCTCTCGAGAAAGAGACCCAGTACTTC

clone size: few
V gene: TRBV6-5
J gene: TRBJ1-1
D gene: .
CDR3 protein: CASSYGEVTEAFF
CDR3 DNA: TGTGCCAGCAGTTACGGGGAGGTCACTGAAGCTTTCTTT

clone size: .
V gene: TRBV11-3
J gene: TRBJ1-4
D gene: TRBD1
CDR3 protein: CASSSRQGEKLFF
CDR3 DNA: TGTGCCAGCAGCAGCCGACAGGGAGAAAAACTGTTTTTT

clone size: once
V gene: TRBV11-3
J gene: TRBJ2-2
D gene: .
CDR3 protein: CASSFQGSTGELFF
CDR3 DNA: TGTGCCAGCAGCTTTCAGGGGAGTACCGGGGAGCTGTTTTTT

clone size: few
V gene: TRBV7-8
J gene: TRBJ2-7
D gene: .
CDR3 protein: CASSSPGRYEQYF
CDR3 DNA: TGTGCCAGCAGCTCGCCTGGGCGATACGAGCAGTACTTC

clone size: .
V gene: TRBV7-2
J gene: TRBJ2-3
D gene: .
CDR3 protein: CASSSINTQYF
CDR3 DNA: TGTGCCAGCAGCTCTATCAATACGCAGTATTTT

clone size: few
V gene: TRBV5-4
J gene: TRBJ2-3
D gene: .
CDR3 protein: CASSLFRGISTDTQYF
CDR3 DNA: TGTGCCAGCAGCTTGTTCCGGGGAATAAGCACAGATACGCAGTATTTT

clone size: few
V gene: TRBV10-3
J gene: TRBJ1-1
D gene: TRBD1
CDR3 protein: CAISSRTGENTEAFF
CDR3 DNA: TGTGCCATCAGTAGCCGGACAGGAGAGAACACTGAAGCTTTCTTT

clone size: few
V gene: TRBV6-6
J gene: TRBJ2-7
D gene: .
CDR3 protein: CASSPERGASYEQYF
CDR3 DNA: TGTGCCAGCAGCCCCGAAAGGGGCGCGTCCTACGAGCAGTACTTC

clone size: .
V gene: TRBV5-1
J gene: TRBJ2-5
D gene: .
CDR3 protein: CASSPAGGAGETQYF
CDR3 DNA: TGCGCCAGCAGCCCGGCGGGCGGGGCTGGGGAGACCCAGTACTTC

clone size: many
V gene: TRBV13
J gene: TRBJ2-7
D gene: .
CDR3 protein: CASSLVQGGMEQYF
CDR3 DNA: TGTGCCAGCAGCTTAGTACAGGGGGGGATGGAGCAGTACTTC

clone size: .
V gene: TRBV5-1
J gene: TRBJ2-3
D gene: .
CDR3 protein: CASSLLGAADTQYF
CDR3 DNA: TGCGCCAGCAGCTTGTTAGGAGCCGCAGATACGCAGTATTTT

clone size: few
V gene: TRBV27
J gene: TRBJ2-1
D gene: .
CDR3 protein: CASSVRGGDEQFF
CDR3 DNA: TGTGCCAGCAGTGTCAGGGGTGGGGATGAGCAGTTCTTC

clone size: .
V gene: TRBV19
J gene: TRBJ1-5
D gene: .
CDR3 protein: CASIAWGEGNQPQHF
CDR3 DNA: TGTGCCAGTATCGCTTGGGGGGAGGGCAATCAGCCCCAGCATTTT

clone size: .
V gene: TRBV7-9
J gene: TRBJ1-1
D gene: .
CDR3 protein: CASSSSNRDQAFF
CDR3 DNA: TGTGCCAGCAGCTCCAGCAACAGGGACCAAGCTTTCTTT